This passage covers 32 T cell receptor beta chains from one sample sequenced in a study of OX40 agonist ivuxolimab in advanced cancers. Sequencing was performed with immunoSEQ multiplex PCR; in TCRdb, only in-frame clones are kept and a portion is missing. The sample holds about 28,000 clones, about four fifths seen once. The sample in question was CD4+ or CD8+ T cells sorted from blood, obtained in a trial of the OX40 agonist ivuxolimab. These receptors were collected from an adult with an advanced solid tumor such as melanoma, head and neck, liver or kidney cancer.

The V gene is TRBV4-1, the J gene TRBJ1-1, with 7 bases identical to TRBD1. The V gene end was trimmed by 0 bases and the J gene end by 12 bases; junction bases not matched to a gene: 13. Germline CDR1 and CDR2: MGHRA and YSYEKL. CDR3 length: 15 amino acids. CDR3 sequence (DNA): TGCGCCAGCAGCCAAGATGTAGGGGGCGCAGTCGAGACTTTCTTT. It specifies CASSQDVGGAVETFF.

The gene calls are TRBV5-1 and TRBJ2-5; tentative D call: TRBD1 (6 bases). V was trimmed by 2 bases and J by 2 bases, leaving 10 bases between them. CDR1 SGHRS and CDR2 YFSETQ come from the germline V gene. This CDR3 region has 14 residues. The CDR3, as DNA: TGCGCCAGCAGCTTTGAGGGGGTGCAAGAGACCCAGTACTTC. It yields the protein CASSFEGVQETQYF.

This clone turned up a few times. CDR3 amino acids: CATLGSGSYEQYF. The CDR3 coding sequence is TGTGCCACCCTGGGGTCGGGCTCCTACGAGCAGTACTTC. The V gene is TRBV27, the J gene TRBJ2-7; D uncertain. Trimming took 10 bases from V and 0 from J, leaving 13 bases between them. CDR3 length: 13 residues. CDR1 is MNHEY and CDR2 is SMNVEV in the germline V gene (reference sequence).

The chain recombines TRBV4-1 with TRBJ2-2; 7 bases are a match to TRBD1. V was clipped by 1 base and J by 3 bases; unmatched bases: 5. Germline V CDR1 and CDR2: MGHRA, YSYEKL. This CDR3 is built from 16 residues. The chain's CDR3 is CASSQVTGWDTGELFF. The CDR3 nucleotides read TGCGCCAGCAGCCAAGTGACAGGGTGGGACACCGGGGAGCTGTTTTTT.

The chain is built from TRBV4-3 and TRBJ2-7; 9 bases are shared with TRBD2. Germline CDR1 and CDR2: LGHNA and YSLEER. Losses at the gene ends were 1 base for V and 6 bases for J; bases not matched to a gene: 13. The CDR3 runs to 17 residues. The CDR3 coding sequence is TGCGCCAGCAGCCAAGGGGCGACTAGCGGCCTCCTCGGCGAGCAGTACTTC. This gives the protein CASSQGATSGLLGEQYF.

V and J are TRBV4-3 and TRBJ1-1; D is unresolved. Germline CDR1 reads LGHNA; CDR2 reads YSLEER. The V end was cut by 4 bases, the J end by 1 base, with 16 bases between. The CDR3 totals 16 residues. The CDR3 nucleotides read TGCGCCAGCAGCCCCTATGCAATCTCGGGGAACACTGAAGCTTTCTTT. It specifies CASSPYAISGNTEAFF.

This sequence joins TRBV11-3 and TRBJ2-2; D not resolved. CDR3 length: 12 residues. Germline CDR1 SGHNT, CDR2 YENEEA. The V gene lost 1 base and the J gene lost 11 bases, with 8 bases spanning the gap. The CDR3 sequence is CASSLGALELFF. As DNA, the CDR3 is TGTGCCAGCAGCTTAGGAGCATTAGAGCTGTTTTTT.

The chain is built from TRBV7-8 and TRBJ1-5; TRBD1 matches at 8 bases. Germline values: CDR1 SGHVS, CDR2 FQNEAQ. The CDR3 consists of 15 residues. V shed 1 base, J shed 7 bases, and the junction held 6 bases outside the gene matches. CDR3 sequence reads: CASSLGGTGDQPQHF. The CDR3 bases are TGTGCCAGCAGCTTAGGGGGGACAGGAGACCAGCCCCAGCATTTT.

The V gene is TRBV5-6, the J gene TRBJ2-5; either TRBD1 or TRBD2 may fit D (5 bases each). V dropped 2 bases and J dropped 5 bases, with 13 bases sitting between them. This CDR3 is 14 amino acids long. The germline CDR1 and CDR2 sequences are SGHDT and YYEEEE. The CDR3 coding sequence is TGTGCCAGCAGCTTCAGCCGGGGCGAGGAGACCCAGTACTTC. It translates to CASSFSRGEETQYF.

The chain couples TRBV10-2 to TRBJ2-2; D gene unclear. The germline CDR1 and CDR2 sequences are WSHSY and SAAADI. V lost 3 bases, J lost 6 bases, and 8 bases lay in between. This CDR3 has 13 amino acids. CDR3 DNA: TGCGCCAGCAGTGATCTAGTATCCGGGGAGCTGTTTTTT. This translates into CASSDLVSGELFF.

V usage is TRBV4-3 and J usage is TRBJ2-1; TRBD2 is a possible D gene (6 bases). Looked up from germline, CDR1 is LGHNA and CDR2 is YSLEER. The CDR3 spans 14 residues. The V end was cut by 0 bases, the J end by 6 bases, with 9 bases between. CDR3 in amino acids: CASSQELAPNEQFF. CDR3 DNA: TGCGCCAGCAGCCAAGAACTAGCCCCCAATGAGCAGTTCTTC.

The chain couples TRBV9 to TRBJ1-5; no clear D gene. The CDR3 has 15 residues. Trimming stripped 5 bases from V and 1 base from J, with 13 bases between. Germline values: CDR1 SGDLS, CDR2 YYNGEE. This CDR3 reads CASSQGGRSNQPQHF. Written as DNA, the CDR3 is TGTGCCAGCAGTCAAGGAGGGAGGAGCAATCAGCCCCAGCATTTT. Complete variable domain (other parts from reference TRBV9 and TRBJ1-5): DSGVTQTPKHLITATGQRVTLRCSPRSGDLSVYWYQQSLDQGLQFLIQYYNGEERAKGNILERFSAQQFPDLHSELNLSSLELGDSALYFCASSQGGRSNQPQHFGDGTRLSIL.

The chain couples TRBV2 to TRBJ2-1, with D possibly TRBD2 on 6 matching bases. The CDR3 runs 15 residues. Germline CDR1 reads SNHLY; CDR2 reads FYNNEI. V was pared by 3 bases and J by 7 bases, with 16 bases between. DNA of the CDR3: TGTGCCAGCAGTGATCATTGGCGGGATCCTAATGAGCAGTTCTTC. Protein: CASSDHWRDPNEQFF.

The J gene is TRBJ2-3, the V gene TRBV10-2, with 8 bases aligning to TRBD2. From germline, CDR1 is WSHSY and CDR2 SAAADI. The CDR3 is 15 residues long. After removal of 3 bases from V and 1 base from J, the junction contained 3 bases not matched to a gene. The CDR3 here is CASSDSGMRTDTQYF. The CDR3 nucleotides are TGCGCCAGCAGTGATAGCGGGATGCGCACAGATACGCAGTATTTT.

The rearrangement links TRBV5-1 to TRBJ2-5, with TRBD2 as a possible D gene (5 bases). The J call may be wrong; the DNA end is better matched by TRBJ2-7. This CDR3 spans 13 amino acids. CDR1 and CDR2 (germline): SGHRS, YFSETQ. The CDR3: CASSVPGTYEQYF. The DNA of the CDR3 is TGCGCCAGCAGCGTCCCCGGGACCTACGAGCAGTACTTC.

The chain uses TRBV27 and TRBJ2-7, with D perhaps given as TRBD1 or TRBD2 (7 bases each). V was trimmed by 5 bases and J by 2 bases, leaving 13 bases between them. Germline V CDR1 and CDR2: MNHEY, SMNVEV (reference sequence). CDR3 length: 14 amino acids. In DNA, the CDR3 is TGTGCCAGCAGTCCCCCAGGGGGGGCCTACGAGCAGTACTTC. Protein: CASSPPGGAYEQYF.

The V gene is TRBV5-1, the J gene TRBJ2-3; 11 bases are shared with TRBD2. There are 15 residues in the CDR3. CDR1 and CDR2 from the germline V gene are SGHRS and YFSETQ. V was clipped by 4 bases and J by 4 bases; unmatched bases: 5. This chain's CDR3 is CASSEETSGADTQYF. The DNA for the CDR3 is TGCGCCAGCAGCGAAGAGACTAGCGGGGCAGATACGCAGTATTTT.

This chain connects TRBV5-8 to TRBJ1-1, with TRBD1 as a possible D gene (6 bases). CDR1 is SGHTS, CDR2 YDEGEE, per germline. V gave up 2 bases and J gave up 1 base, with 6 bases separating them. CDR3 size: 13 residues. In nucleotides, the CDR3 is TGTGCCAGCAGCTTACAGGGGAACACTGAAGCTTTCTTT. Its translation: CASSLQGNTEAFF.

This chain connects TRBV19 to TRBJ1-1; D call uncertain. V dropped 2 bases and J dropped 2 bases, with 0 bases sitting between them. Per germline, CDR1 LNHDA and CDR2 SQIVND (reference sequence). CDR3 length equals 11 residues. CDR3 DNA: TGTGCCAGTAGTATAAACACTGAAGCTTTCTTT. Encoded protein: CASSINTEAFF. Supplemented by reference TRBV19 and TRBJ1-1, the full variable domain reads DGGITQSPKYLFRKEGQNVTLSCEQNLNHDAMYWYRQDPGQGLRLIYYSQIVNDFQKGDIAEGYSVSREKKESFPLTVTSAQKNPTAFYLCASSINTEAFFGQGTRLTVV.

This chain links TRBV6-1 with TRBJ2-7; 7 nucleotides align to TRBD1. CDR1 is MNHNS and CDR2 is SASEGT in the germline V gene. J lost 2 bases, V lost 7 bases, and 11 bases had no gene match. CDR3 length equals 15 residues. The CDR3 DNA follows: TGTGCCAGCACCCCGCGATGGGGGACAGCCTACGAGCAGTACTTC. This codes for CASTPRWGTAYEQYF.

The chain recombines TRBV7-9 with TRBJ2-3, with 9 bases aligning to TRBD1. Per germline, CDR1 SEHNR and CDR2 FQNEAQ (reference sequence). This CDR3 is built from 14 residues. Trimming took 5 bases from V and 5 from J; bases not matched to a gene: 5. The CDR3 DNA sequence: TGTGCCAGCAGCCAACAGGGGGCCAAAGATACGCAGTATTTT. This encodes CASSQQGAKDTQYF.

Written as DNA, the CDR3 is TGTGCCAGCAGCGCCGCCGGGACGGACAATCAGCCCCAGCATTTT. Translating it yields CASSAAGTDNQPQHF. V gene TRBV7-6 combines with J gene TRBJ1-5; tentatively, D is TRBD1 (5 bases). CDR1 and CDR2 from the germline V gene are SGHVS and FNYEAQ. V shed 5 bases and J shed 3 bases, with 14 bases lying between them. This CDR3 spans 15 amino acids.

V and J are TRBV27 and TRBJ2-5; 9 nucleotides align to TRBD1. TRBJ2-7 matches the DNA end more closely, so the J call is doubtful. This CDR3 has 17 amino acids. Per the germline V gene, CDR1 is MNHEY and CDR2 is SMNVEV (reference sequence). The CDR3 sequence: CASSWGISDRGTHEQYF. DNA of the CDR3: TGTGCCAGCAGTTGGGGGATCTCGGACAGGGGAACCCACGAGCAGTACTTC.

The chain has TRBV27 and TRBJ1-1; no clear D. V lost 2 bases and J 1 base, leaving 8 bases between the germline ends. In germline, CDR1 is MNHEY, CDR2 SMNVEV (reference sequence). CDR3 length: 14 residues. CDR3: CASSLMRANTEAFF. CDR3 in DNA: TGTGCCAGCAGTTTAATGAGGGCGAACACTGAAGCTTTCTTT.

The CDR3 nucleotides are TGTGCCAGCAGCCAAGAAAGCCCAGCGGCAATCTCCTACAATGAGCAGTTCTTC. The encoded protein is CASSQESPAAISYNEQFF. This rearrangement joins TRBV4-2 to TRBJ2-1, with a possible D match to TRBD2 (5 bases). The CDR3 extends over 18 amino acids. Germline V gene sequence: CDR1 LGHNA, CDR2 YNFKEQ. Trimming left V 0 bases short and J 0 bases short, with 15 bases between.

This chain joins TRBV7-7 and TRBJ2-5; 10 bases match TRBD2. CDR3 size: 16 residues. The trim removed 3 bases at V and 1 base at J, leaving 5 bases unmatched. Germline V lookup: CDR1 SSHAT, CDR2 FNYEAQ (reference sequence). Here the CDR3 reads CASSFLAGELQETQYF. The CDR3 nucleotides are TGTGCCAGCAGCTTCCTAGCGGGGGAGCTCCAAGAGACCCAGTACTTC.

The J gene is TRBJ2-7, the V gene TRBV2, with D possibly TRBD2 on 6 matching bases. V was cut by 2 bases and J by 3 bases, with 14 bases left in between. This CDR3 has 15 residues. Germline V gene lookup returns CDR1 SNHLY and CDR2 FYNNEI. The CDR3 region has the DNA TGTGCCAGCAGTGAACGCGGGGATAACCGCTACGAGCAGTACTTC. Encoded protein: CASSERGDNRYEQYF.

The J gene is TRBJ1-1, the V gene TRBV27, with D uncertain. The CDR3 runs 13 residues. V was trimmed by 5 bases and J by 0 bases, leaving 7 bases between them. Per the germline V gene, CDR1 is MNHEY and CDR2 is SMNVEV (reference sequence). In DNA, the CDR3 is TGTGCCAGCAGTGTCTTTATGAACACTGAAGCTTTCTTT. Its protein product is CASSVFMNTEAFF.

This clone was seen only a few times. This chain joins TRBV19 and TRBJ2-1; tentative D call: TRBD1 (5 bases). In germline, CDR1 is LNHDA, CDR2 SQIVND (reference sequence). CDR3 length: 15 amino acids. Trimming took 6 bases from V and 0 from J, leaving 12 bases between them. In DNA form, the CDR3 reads TGTGCCAGTAGCCCTGCCCAGGGCTCCTACAATGAGCAGTTCTTC. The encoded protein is CASSPAQGSYNEQFF.

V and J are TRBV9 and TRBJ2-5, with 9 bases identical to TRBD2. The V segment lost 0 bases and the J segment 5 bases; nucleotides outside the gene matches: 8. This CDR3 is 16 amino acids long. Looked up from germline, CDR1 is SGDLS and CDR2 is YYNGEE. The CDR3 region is CASSVGASGAGETQYF. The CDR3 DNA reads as TGTGCCAGCAGCGTAGGGGCTAGCGGGGCCGGGGAGACCCAGTACTTC.

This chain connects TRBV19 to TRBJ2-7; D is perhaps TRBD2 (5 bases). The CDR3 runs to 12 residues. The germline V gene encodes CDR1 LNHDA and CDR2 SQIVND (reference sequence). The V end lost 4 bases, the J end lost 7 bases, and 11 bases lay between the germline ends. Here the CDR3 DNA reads TGTGCCAGTAGTACTGCTCCGGGAGAGCAGTACTTC. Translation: CASSTAPGEQYF. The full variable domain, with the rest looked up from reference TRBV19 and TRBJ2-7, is DGGITQSPKYLFRKEGQNVTLSCEQNLNHDAMYWYRQDPGQGLRLIYYSQIVNDFQKGDIAEGYSVSREKKESFPLTVTSAQKNPTAFYLCASSTAPGEQYFGPGTRLTVT.

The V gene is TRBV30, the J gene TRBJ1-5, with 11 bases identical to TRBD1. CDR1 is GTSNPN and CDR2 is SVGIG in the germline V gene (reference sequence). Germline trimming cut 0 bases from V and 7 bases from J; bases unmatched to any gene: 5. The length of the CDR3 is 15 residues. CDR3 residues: CAWSVGTGGGQPQHF. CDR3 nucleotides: TGTGCCTGGAGTGTTGGGACAGGGGGAGGGCAGCCCCAGCATTTT.